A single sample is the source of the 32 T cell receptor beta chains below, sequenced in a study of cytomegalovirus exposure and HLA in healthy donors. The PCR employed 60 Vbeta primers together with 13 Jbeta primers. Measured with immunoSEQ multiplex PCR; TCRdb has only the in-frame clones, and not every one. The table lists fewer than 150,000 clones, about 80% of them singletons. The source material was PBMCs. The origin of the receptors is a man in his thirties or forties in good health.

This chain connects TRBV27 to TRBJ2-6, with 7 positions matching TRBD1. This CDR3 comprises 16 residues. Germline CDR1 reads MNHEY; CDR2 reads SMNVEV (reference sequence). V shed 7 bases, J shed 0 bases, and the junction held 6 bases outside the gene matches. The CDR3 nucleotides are TGTGCCAGCAAGACAGGGATTCTCTCTGGGGCCAACGTCCTGACTTTC. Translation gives CASKTGILSGANVLTF.

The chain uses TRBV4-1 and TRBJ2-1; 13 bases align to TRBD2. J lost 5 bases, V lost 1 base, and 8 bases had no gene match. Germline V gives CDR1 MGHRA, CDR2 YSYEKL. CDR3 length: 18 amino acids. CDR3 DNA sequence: TGCGCCAGCAGCCAAGTGTTCACGGGACTAGCGGGAAACAATGAGCAGTTCTTC. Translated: CASSQVFTGLAGNNEQFF.

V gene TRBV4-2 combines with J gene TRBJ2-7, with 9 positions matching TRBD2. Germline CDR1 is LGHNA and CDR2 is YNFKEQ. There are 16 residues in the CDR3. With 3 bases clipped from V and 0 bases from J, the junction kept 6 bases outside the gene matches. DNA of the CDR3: TGTGCCAGCAGCCACCTGGCGGGGGGGAGCTCCTACGAGCAGTACTTC. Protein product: CASSHLAGGSSYEQYF.

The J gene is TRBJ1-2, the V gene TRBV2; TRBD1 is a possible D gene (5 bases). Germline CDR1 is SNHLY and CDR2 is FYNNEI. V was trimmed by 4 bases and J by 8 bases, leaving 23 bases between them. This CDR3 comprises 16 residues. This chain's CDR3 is CASSAGVLISPGGYTF. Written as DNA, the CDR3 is TGTGCCAGCAGTGCGGGGGTTCTAATCTCTCCTGGGGGCTACACCTTC.

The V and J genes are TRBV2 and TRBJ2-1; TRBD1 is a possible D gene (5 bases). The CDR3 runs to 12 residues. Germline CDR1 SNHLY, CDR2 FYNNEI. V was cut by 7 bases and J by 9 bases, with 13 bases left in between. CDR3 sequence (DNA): TGTGCCAGCAAACAGGCGGACATTGAGCAGTTCTTC. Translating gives CASKQADIEQFF.

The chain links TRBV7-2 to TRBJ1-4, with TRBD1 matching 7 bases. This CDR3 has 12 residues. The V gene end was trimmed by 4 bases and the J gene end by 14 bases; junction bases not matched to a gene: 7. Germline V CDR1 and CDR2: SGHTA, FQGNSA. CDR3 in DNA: TGTGCCAGCAGCTCATACCGGGACAGCCTGTTTTTT. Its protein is CASSSYRDSLFF.

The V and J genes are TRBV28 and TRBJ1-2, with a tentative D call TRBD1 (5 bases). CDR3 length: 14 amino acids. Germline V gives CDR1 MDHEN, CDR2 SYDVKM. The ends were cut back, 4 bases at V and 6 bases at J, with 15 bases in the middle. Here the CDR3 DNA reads TGTGCCAGCAGTTGGGAGGGGCTTGTGGATGGCTACACCTTC. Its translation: CASSWEGLVDGYTF.

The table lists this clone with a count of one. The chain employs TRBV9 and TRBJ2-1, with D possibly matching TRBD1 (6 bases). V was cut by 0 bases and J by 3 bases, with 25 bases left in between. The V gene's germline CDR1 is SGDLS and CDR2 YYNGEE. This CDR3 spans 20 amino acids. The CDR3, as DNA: TGTGCCAGCAGCGTAGTCCCGCCAGCACAGGGCGGGCAAAACTACAATGAGCAGTTCTTC. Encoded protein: CASSVVPPAQGGQNYNEQFF.

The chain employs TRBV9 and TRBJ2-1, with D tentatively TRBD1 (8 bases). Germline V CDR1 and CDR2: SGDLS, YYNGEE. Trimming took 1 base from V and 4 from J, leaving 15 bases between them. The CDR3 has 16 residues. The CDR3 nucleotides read TGTGCCAGCAGCGTACGCGGGGGACAGGCTTACAATGAGCAGTTCTTC. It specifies CASSVRGGQAYNEQFF.

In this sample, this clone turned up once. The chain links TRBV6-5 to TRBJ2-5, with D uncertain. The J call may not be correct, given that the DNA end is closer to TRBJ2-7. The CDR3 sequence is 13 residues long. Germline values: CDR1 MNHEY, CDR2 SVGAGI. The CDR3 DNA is TGTGCCAGCAGTTACTCGGGTAGCTACGAGCAGTACTTC. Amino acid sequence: CASSYSGSYEQYF.

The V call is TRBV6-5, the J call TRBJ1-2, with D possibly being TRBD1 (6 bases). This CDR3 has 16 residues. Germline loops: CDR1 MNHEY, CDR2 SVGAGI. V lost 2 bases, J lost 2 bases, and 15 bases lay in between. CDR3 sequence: CASSYTLVDRNYGYTF. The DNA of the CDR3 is TGTGCCAGCAGTTACACTCTTGTCGACAGGAACTATGGCTACACCTTC.

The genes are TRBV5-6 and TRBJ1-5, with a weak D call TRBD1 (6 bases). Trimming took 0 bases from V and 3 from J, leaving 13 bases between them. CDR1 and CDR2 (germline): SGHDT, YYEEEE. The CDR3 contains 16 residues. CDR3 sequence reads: CASSLAGDRTNQPQHF. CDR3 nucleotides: TGTGCCAGCAGCTTGGCAGGCGACAGGACCAATCAGCCCCAGCATTTT.

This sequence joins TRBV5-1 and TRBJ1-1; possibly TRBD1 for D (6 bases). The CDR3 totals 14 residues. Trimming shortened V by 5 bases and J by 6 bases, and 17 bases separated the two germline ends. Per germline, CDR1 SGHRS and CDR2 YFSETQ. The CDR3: CASRDGGAVAEAFF. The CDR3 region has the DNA TGCGCCAGCAGGGATGGGGGGGCCGTCGCTGAAGCTTTCTTT.

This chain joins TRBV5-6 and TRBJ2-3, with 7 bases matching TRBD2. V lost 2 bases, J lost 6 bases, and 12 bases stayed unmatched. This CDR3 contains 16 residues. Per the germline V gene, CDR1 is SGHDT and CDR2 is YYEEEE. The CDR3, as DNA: TGTGCCAGCAGCTTATCGACTAGCCCCCTAGGGGATACGCAGTATTTT. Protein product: CASSLSTSPLGDTQYF. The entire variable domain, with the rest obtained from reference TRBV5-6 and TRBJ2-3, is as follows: DAGVTQSPTHLIKTRGQQVTLRCSPKSGHDTVSWYQQALGQGPQFIFQYYEEEERQRGNFPDRFSGHQFPNYSSELNVNALLLGDSALYLCASSLSTSPLGDTQYFGPGTRLTVL.

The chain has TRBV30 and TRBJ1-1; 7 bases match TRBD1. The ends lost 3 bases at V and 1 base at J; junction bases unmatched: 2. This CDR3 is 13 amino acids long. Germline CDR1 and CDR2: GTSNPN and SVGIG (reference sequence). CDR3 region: CAWRNRGNTEAFF. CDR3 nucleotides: TGTGCCTGGAGAAACAGGGGGAACACTGAAGCTTTCTTT.

DNA for the CDR3: TGTGCCTGGAAGAACTCGGGGTTTAGCTACACCTTC. Translated, it gives CAWKNSGFSYTF. The chain combines TRBV30 with TRBJ1-2; D call uncertain. Trimming removed 4 bases from V and 9 bases from J, with 15 bases in between. Germline CDR1 reads GTSNPN; CDR2 reads SVGIG (reference sequence). This CDR3 comprises 12 residues.

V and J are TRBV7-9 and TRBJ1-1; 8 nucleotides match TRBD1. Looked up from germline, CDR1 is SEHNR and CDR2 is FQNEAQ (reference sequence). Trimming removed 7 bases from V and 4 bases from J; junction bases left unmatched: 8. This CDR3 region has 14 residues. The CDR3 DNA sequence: TGTGCCAGCACGCTACAGGGGGATTTCACTGAAGCTTTCTTT. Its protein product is CASTLQGDFTEAFF.

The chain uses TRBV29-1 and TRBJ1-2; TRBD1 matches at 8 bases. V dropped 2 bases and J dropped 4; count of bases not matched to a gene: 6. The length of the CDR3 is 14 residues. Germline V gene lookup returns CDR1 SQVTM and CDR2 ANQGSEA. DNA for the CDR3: TGCAGCGTTGAATCACGGACAGGGACCTATGGCTACACCTTC. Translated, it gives CSVESRTGTYGYTF.

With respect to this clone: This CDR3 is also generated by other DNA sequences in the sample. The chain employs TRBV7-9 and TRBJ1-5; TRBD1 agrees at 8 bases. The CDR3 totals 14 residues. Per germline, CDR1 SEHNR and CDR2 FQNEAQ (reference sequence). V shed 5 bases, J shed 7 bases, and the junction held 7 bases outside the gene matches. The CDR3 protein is CASSPGQGGQPQHF. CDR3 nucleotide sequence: TGTGCCAGCAGCCCTGGACAGGGTGGCCAGCCCCAGCATTTT.

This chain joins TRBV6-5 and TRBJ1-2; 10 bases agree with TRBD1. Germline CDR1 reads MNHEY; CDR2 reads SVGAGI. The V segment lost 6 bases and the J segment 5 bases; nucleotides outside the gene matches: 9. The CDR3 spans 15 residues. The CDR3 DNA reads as TGTGCCAGCAGAGCCGGGACAGGGGTTGCTTATGGCTACACCTTC. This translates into CASRAGTGVAYGYTF.

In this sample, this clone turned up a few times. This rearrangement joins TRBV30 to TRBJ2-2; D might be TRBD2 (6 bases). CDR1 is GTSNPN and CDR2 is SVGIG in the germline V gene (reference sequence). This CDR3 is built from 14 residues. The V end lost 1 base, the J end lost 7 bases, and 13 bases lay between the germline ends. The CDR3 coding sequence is TGTGCCTGGAGTGCATCCGCGGAGGGCGGGGAGCTGTTTTTT. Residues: CAWSASAEGGELFF.

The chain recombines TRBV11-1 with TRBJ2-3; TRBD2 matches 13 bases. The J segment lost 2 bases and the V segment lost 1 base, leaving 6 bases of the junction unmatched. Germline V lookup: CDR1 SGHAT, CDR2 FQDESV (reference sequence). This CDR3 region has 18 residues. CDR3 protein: CASSLGWTSGRPTDTQYF. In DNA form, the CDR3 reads TGTGCCAGCAGCTTAGGCTGGACTAGCGGGAGACCCACAGATACGCAGTATTTT.

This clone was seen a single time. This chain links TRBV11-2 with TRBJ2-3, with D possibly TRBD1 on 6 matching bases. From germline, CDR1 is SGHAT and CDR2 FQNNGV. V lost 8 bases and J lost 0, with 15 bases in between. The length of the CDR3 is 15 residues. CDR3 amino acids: CASRAGTLSTDTQYF. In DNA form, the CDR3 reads TGTGCCAGCCGTGCCGGGACACTAAGCACAGATACGCAGTATTTT.

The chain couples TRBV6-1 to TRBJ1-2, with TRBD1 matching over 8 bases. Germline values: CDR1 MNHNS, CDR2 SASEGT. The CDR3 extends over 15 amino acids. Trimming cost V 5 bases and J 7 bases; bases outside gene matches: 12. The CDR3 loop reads CASSPHSTGERGYTF. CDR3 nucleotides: TGTGCCAGCAGTCCTCACTCGACAGGGGAACGTGGCTACACCTTC.

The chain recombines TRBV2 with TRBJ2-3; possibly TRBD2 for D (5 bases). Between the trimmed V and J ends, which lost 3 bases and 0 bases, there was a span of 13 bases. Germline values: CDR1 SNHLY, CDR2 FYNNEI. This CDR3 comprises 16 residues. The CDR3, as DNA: TGTGCCAGCAGTGAGAGGGCGGGCCTTAGCACAGATACGCAGTATTTT. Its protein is CASSERAGLSTDTQYF.

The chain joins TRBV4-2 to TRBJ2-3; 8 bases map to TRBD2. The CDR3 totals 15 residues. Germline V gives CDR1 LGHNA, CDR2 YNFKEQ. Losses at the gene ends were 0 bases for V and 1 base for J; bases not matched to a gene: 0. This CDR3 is CASSQEREGTDTQYF. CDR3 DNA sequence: TGTGCCAGCAGCCAAGAGCGGGAGGGCACAGATACGCAGTATTTT.

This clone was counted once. The CDR3 protein is CASSRITAKDNNEQFF. CDR3 bases: TGCGCCAGCAGCCGTATCACAGCCAAAGATAACAATGAGCAGTTCTTC. The chain links TRBV5-1 to TRBJ2-1; D not resolved. V was trimmed by 4 bases and J by 5 bases, leaving 19 bases between them. The V gene's germline CDR1 is SGHRS and CDR2 YFSETQ. The CDR3 spans 16 residues.

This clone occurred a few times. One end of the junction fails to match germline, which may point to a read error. The CDR3 nucleotides read TGTTCCAGCAGCTCCACTAACACTGAAGCTTTCTTT. Translation: CSSSSTNTEAFF. The chain recombines TRBV7-9 with TRBJ1-1; no reliable D call. Germline V gene data show CDR1 as SEHNR and CDR2 as FQNEAQ (reference sequence). The CDR3 consists of 12 residues. Combining the CDR3 with reference TRBV7-9 and TRBJ1-1 gives the whole variable domain DTGVSQNPRHKITKRGQNVTFRCDPISEHNRLYWYRQTLGQGPEFLTYFQNEAQLEKSRLLSDRFSAERPKGSFSTLEIQRTEQGDSAMYLCSSSSTNTEAFFGQGTRLTVV.

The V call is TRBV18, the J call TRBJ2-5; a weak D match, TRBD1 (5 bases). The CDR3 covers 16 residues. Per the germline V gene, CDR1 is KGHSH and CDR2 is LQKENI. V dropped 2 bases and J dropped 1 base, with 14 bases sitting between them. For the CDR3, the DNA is TGTGCCAGCTCACCAAGGCAGGGCCTTTCCCAAGAGACCCAGTACTTC. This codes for CASSPRQGLSQETQYF.

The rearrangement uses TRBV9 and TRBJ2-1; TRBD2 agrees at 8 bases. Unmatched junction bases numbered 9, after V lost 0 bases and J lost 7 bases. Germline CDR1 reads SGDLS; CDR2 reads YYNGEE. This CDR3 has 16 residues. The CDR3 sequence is CASSVVSSGSLNEQFF. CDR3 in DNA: TGTGCCAGCAGCGTAGTAAGCAGCGGGAGTTTGAATGAGCAGTTCTTC.

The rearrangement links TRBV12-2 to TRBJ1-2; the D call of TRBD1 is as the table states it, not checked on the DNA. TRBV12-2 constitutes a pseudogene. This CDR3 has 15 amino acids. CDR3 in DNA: TGTGCAAGTCGCCTTAGGACAGGGGGCGGCTATGGCTACACCTTC. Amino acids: CASRLRTGGGYGYTF.

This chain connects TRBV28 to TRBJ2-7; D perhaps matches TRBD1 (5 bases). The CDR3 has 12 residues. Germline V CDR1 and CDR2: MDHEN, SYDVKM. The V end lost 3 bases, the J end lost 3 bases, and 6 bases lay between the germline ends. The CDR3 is CASSFQGYEQYF. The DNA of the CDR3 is TGTGCCAGCAGTTTCCAGGGCTACGAGCAGTACTTC.